Below are 22 T cell receptor beta chains sequenced from a single sample in a study of blood T cell repertoires in COVID-19. Only in-frame clones appear in the TCRdb table, and some are missing; sequencing was by immunoSEQ multiplex PCR. In the table there are about 200,000 clones, 70% to 90% of which are singletons. The material sequenced was peripheral blood. The receptors stem from a woman at least 80 years old with acute or convalescent COVID-19.

This clone showed up just a few times. The CDR3 coding sequence is TGCGCCAGCAGCCGCTCGGGGGGGTTTGACGAGCAGTACTTC. This sequence encodes CASSRSGGFDEQYF. V usage is TRBV4-3 and J usage is TRBJ2-7; 8 positions agree with TRBD2. The J segment lost 5 bases and the V segment lost 4 bases, leaving 7 bases of the junction unmatched. This CDR3 is built from 14 residues. The germline V gene encodes CDR1 LGHNA and CDR2 YSLEER.

The chain carries TRBV4-1 and TRBJ1-1; D perhaps matches TRBD1 (6 bases). The CDR3 runs to 13 residues. Trimming stripped 2 bases from V and 6 bases from J, with 10 bases between. CDR1 is MGHRA, CDR2 YSYEKL, per germline. Here the CDR3 reads CASSQTGMPEAFF. For the CDR3, the DNA is TGCGCCAGCAGCCAAACAGGGATGCCTGAAGCTTTCTTT.

The genes are TRBV5-1 and TRBJ2-5; 9 nucleotides match TRBD1. The germline V gene encodes CDR1 SGHRS and CDR2 YFSETQ. The CDR3 contains 14 residues. The trim removed 7 bases at V and 4 bases at J, leaving 8 bases unmatched. This CDR3 is CASGAQGAGETQYF. CDR3 sequence (DNA): TGCGCCAGCGGGGCACAGGGGGCGGGAGAGACCCAGTACTTC.

The rearrangement joins TRBV11-2 to TRBJ2-1; 10 bases match TRBD2. Unmatched junction bases numbered 13, after V lost 4 bases and J lost 4 bases. Germline V gene lookup returns CDR1 SGHAT and CDR2 FQNNGV. The CDR3 covers 18 residues. The CDR3 protein is CASSSRLSIAGGYNEQFF. DNA for the CDR3: TGTGCCAGCAGCTCCCGGTTATCCATAGCGGGAGGTTACAATGAGCAGTTCTTC.

The gene calls are TRBV10-3 and TRBJ1-1; D perhaps matches TRBD1 (5 bases). Trimming left V 7 bases short and J 1 base short, with 10 bases between. The CDR3 extends over 13 amino acids. Germline CDR1 and CDR2: ENHRY and SYGVKD. The CDR3, as DNA: TGTGCCATCACACGAAGGGGGAACACTGAAGCTTTCTTT. Translation gives CAITRRGNTEAFF.

The CDR3 nucleotides are TGTGCCAGCAGCCCTCTACTAGCGGGTGTGGCAGATACGCAGTATTTT. It is translated as CASSPLLAGVADTQYF. The chain links TRBV11-2 to TRBJ2-3; 9 bases fit TRBD2. The CDR3 has 16 residues. Germline lookup yields CDR1 SGHAT and CDR2 FQNNGV. V lost 5 bases and J lost 4; bases outside the gene matches: 10.

The chain links TRBV7-2 to TRBJ2-3, with 14 bases identical to TRBD2. The ends lost 6 bases at V and 5 bases at J; junction bases unmatched: 4. This CDR3 has 15 amino acids. Germline CDR1 is SGHTA and CDR2 is FQGNSA. CDR3 loop: CASSSGLAGGDTQYF. The CDR3 coding sequence is TGTGCCAGCAGTTCCGGACTAGCGGGAGGAGATACGCAGTATTTT.

The chain is built from TRBV5-1 and TRBJ2-1; a possible D gene is TRBD2 (5 bases). The germline CDR1 and CDR2 sequences are SGHRS and YFSETQ. There are 15 residues in the CDR3. V was cut by 2 bases and J by 7 bases, with 16 bases left in between. CDR3 protein: CASSFGGQYLNEQFF. DNA for the CDR3: TGCGCCAGCAGCTTCGGCGGGCAGTACCTTAATGAGCAGTTCTTC.

The chain is built from TRBV7-2 and TRBJ1-1; TRBD1 might be the D (6 bases). The length of the CDR3 is 13 residues. V lost 1 base and J lost 9, with 12 bases in between. CDR1 is SGHTA, CDR2 FQGNSA, per germline. The CDR3 loop reads CASSLVFGQQAFF. CDR3 coding DNA: TGTGCCAGCAGCTTAGTATTTGGACAGCAAGCTTTCTTT.

This chain connects TRBV3-1 (or the pseudogene TRBV3-2) to TRBJ1-2; 8 bases align to TRBD1. After removal of 3 bases from V and 1 base from J, the junction contained 7 bases not matched to a gene. The CDR3 is 16 amino acids. CDR1 LGHDT and CDR2 YNNKEL come from the germline V gene (reference sequence). The CDR3, as DNA: TGTGCCAGCAGCCATTGGGACAGGAGGGTTAACTATGGCTACACCTTC. Protein sequence: CASSHWDRRVNYGYTF.

The table lists this clone with a count of one. The CDR3 reads CASSLPSGRKTDTQYF. The CDR3 coding sequence is TGTGCCAGCAGTTTACCGAGCGGGAGAAAGACAGATACGCAGTATTTT. The V call is TRBV28, the J call TRBJ2-3, with 8 bases lining up with TRBD2. Germline CDR1 MDHEN, CDR2 SYDVKM. The CDR3 runs 16 residues. V lost 2 bases, J lost 3 bases, and 7 bases stayed unmatched.

The chain has TRBV6-5 and TRBJ1-2; 9 positions match TRBD1. Germline V CDR1 and CDR2: MNHEY, SVGAGI. This CDR3 has 16 residues. With V trimmed by 0 bases and J by 5 bases, 7 bases remained unmatched. The CDR3 DNA reads TGTGCCAGCAGTTACTCTTTTCGGGGGACAGGGTATGGCTACACCTTC. Its translation is CASSYSFRGTGYGYTF.

The chain combines TRBV5-1 with TRBJ2-7; TRBD2 agrees at 11 bases. Germline V lookup: CDR1 SGHRS, CDR2 YFSETQ. With V trimmed by 0 bases and J by 7 bases, 15 bases remained unmatched. The CDR3 covers 18 residues. The DNA of the CDR3 is TGCGCCAGCAGCTTGGTGGGTCTAGCGGGGGGCGCGGGGGATGAGCAGTACTTC. Protein sequence: CASSLVGLAGGAGDEQYF.

This clone occurred a few times. This chain links TRBV10-3 with TRBJ1-1, with D unresolved. The germline V gene has CDR1 ENHRY and CDR2 SYGVKD. Trimming took off 2 bases at V and 7 bases at J, with 14 bases between the two ends. The CDR3 runs 14 residues. The DNA of the CDR3 is TGTGCCATCAGTGAGAGAGGGAGACGGTTTGAAGCTTTCTTT. Its translation: CAISERGRRFEAFF.

This chain connects TRBV7-9 to TRBJ1-2; 9 nucleotides agree with TRBD1. Per germline, CDR1 SEHNR and CDR2 FQNEAQ (reference sequence). The J segment lost 3 bases and the V segment lost 4 bases, leaving 6 bases of the junction unmatched. This CDR3 region has 15 residues. CDR3 region: CASSSIDRGDYGYTF. The DNA for the CDR3 is TGTGCCAGCAGCTCAATCGACAGGGGGGACTATGGCTACACCTTC.

CDR3 in amino acids: CASRRPPGRTPGGKGYTF. The CDR3, as DNA: TGTGCCAGCAGACGACCCCCTGGTAGGACCCCAGGGGGCAAGGGCTACACCTTC. This rearrangement joins TRBV6-6 to TRBJ1-2; 8 nucleotides align to TRBD1. The germline V gene has CDR1 MNHNY and CDR2 SVGAGI (reference sequence). CDR3 size: 18 residues. Germline trimming cut 6 bases from V and 8 bases from J; bases unmatched to any gene: 23.

The J gene is TRBJ2-3, the V gene TRBV7-9; D not certain. The germline V gene has CDR1 SEHNR and CDR2 FQNEAQ (reference sequence). This CDR3 contains 12 residues. Trimming stripped 5 bases from V and 6 bases from J, with 9 bases between. CDR3 nucleotides: TGTGCCAGCAGCCCCCCTTTTGATACGCAGTATTTT. Amino acids: CASSPPFDTQYF.

This clone came up a few times. The chain recombines TRBV4-1 with TRBJ1-1; D call uncertain. This CDR3 is 15 amino acids long. The germline V gene encodes CDR1 MGHRA and CDR2 YSYEKL. V was cut by 0 bases and J by 5 bases, with 13 bases left in between. In nucleotides, the CDR3 is TGCGCCAGCAGCCAAGATCGGGGATCAGGAACTGAAGCTTTCTTT. Translating it yields CASSQDRGSGTEAFF.

The chain links TRBV19 to TRBJ2-7; TRBD2 agrees at 14 bases. The CDR3 contains 15 residues. V lost 5 bases to trimming and J lost 6 bases; unmatched junction nucleotides: 6. Germline V gene lookup returns CDR1 LNHDA and CDR2 SQIVND (reference sequence). The CDR3 reads CASSGTSGRYGEQYF. CDR3 nucleotide sequence: TGTGCCAGTAGTGGGACTAGCGGGAGATATGGCGAGCAGTACTTC. Based on the CDR3 plus reference TRBV19 and TRBJ2-7, the full variable domain is DGGITQSPKYLFRKEGQNVTLSCEQNLNHDAMYWYRQDPGQGLRLIYYSQIVNDFQKGDIAEGYSVSREKKESFPLTVTSAQKNPTAFYLCASSGTSGRYGEQYFGPGTRLTVT.

The chain combines TRBV6-2 or TRBV6-3 with TRBJ2-3; 12 bases map to TRBD2. The junction had 8 bases not matched to a gene; V was cut back by 2 bases and J by 2 bases. This CDR3 contains 18 residues. Germline V gene sequence: CDR1 MNHEY, CDR2 SVGEGT. DNA for the CDR3: TGTGCCAGCAGTTACGATCCTAGCGGGAGGGCCGCCACAGATACGCAGTATTTT. Encoded protein: CASSYDPSGRAATDTQYF.

The gene calls are TRBV24-1 and TRBJ2-1; 8 bases agree with TRBD1. CDR1 and CDR2 from the germline V gene are KGHDR and SFDVKD. The length of the CDR3 is 16 residues. V gave up 3 bases and J gave up 6 bases; unmatched junction bases: 9. CDR3 amino acids: CATSDQGQGDANEQFF. The DNA of the CDR3 is TGTGCCACCAGTGATCAAGGACAGGGCGATGCCAATGAGCAGTTCTTC.

The chain has TRBV2 and TRBJ2-2; 7 positions agree with TRBD2. The V segment lost 5 bases and the J segment 2 bases; nucleotides outside the gene matches: 2. Germline CDR1 SNHLY, CDR2 FYNNEI. This CDR3 region has 14 residues. CDR3 region: CASSWGGNTGELFF. The DNA for the CDR3 is TGTGCCAGCAGTTGGGGGGGTAACACCGGGGAGCTGTTTTTT.